The entry below describes one T cell receptor (beta chain). As yet, its antigen is unknown. The record originates from a study of cytomegalovirus exposure and HLA in healthy donors. The CDR3 extends over 16 amino acids. With 5 bases removed from V and 0 bases from J, the gap between germline ends came to 14 bases. Germline V gives CDR1 MGHDK, CDR2 SYGVNS. General study findings and limits: Beyond CMV serostatus, there was no information to go on about immune exposure. Later findings reportedly placed an Asian-associated ancestry cluster below the roughly 660-donor mean for N-insertions. Sequencing probably produced one cluster of sequence variants that were highly shared. Follow-up analysis found HLA locus-dependent TCR association rates, highest for DRB1 and lowest for HLA-C.

With 60 Vbeta and 13 Jbeta primers, the PCR was carried out. Assay used: immunoSEQ multiplex PCR; TCRdb lists only in-frame clones, some missing. The table records around 150,000 clones, roughly 75% of them present only once. This clonotype was obtained from a woman in her 40s in good health and CMV-seropositive. Sequenced material: PBMCs. V usage is TRBV25-1 and J usage is TRBJ2-4; D possibly corresponds to TRBD1 (5 bases). The CDR3 bases are TGTGCCAGCAGTCGAACAGGAGTTCTAGCCAAAAACATTCAGTACTTC. Translation gives CASSRTGVLAKNIQYF.